A single sample is the source of the 13 T cell receptor beta chains below, sequenced in a study of neurological immune-mediated disorders. From the 5' RACE reads, TCRdb called clonotypes with MiXCR, one entry per CDR3 protein. The sample lists more than 50,000 distinct CDR3 sequences, about 3.4% occurring once. The specimen was PBMCs. The receptor set was obtained from an older woman with multiple sclerosis.

This clonotype was recorded at least ten times. The rearrangement uses TRBV3-1 and TRBJ1-6; 8 nucleotides align to TRBD1. The CDR3 spans 15 residues. The J segment lost 8 bases and the V segment lost 5 bases, leaving 8 bases of the junction unmatched. Germline-derived CDR1 and CDR2 are LGHDT and YNNKEL (reference sequence). CDR3 sequence reads: CASSNDRGPDSPLHF. The CDR3 region has the DNA TGTGCCAGCAGCAACGACAGGGGTCCGGATTCACCCCTCCACTTT.

This clonotype has ten or more counts. The V call is TRBV7-8, the J call TRBJ2-3, with 7 bases matching TRBD2. Per germline, CDR1 SGHVS and CDR2 FQNEAQ. CDR3 length: 17 residues. V lost 0 bases and J lost 8; bases outside the gene matches: 14. The CDR3 loop reads CASSLARTSSRRGTQYF. The CDR3 bases are TGTGCCAGCAGCTTAGCAAGGACTAGTTCCAGGAGGGGTACGCAGTATTTT.

V usage is TRBV19 and J usage is TRBJ2-3; unclear D gene. Germline lookup yields CDR1 LNHDA and CDR2 SQIVND (reference sequence). CDR3 length: 14 residues. V shed 6 bases and J shed 4 bases, with 14 bases lying between them. CDR3 sequence (DNA): TGTGCCAGTAGCATCTCTCTCCCACCAGATACGCAGTATTTT. Its translation is CASSISLPPDTQYF.

There are many counts of this clonotype. The rearrangement joins TRBV9 to TRBJ2-1; tentative D call: TRBD2 (7 bases). Germline V gene data show CDR1 as SGDLS and CDR2 as YYNGEE. This CDR3 has 17 residues. Trimming took off 0 bases at V and 8 bases at J, with 21 bases between the two ends. The CDR3 DNA reads TGTGCCAGCAGCGTAGTTGTTTTGGGGGGGGGCCGGGATGAGCAGTTCTTC. This encodes CASSVVVLGGGRDEQFF.

This clonotype was observed many times. The V and J genes are TRBV12-3 or TRBV12-4 and TRBJ1-1; D ambiguous. V lost 2 bases and J 6 bases, leaving 16 bases between the germline ends. The CDR3 spans 15 residues. CDR3 protein: CASSLFSSSNAEAFF. CDR3 nucleotide sequence: TGTGCCAGCAGTTTATTTAGTTCATCCAACGCTGAAGCTTTCTTT.

By share, this clonotype ranks as medium-sized (0.01 to 0.1%). V gene TRBV20-1 combines with J gene TRBJ1-1, with D possibly matching TRBD1 (5 bases). Between the trimmed V and J ends, which lost 4 bases and 5 bases, there was a span of 17 bases. Germline CDR1 reads DFQATT; CDR2 reads SNEGSKA (reference sequence). The CDR3 runs 14 residues. The CDR3 reads CSATSAEGNTEAFF. The CDR3 DNA follows: TGCAGTGCTACTTCGGCGGAGGGGAATACTGAAGCTTTCTTT.

At least ten counts were recorded for this clonotype. V gene TRBV6-1 combines with J gene TRBJ2-1; weak D call: TRBD1 (6 bases). Per germline, CDR1 MNHNS and CDR2 SASEGT. Trimming took 2 bases from V and 5 from J, leaving 37 bases between them. This CDR3 has 23 amino acids. CDR3 nucleotide sequence: TGTGCCAGCAGTGAATATTCTCTTCCGCGACCGTTATTTCGTGTTAACAGGGACAATGAGCAGTTCTTC. The encoded protein is CASSEYSLPRPLFRVNRDNEQFF.

This clonotype showed up many times. The genes are TRBV10-3 and TRBJ2-7, with 9 bases matching TRBD1. With V trimmed by 10 bases and J by 1 base, 8 bases remained unmatched. The CDR3 sequence is 14 residues long. Germline CDR1 and CDR2: ENHRY and SYGVKD. DNA of the CDR3: TGTGCCACTATCCGGGACAGGGCTTCCTACGAGCAGTACTTC. This sequence encodes CATIRDRASYEQYF.

In its sample, this clonotype was seen many times. The chain is built from TRBV5-1 and TRBJ1-1; possible D gene TRBD1, 6 bases. CDR1 and CDR2 (germline): SGHRS, YFSETQ. This CDR3 is 15 amino acids long. V lost 2 bases and J 2 bases, leaving 13 bases between the germline ends. The CDR3 here is CASSFAPQGNTEAFF. The CDR3 nucleotides are TGCGCCAGCAGCTTTGCGCCACAGGGTAACACTGAAGCTTTCTTT.

This clonotype was seen at least ten times. The chain employs TRBV7-8 and TRBJ2-1; the D is unclear. CDR1 is SGHVS and CDR2 is FQNEAQ in the germline V gene. Trimming took 4 bases from V and 0 from J, leaving 13 bases between them. This CDR3 is built from 16 residues. DNA of the CDR3: TGTGCCAGCAGCTCCACCGACGGTAGCTCCTACAATGAGCAGTTCTTC. Translation gives CASSSTDGSSYNEQFF.

This clonotype was seen more than once but under ten times. The chain combines TRBV7-8 with TRBJ2-5; D possibly uses TRBD1 or TRBD2 (5 bases each). In germline, CDR1 is SGHVS, CDR2 FQNEAQ. The CDR3 loop spans 14 amino acids. Between the trimmed V and J ends, which lost 6 bases and 5 bases, there was a span of 16 bases. The CDR3 DNA reads TGTGCCAGCAGGTTTTGGGACCCCCGGGAGACCCAGTACTTC. This translates into CASRFWDPRETQYF.

This clonotype was seen many times. The J gene is TRBJ1-1, the V gene TRBV12-3 or TRBV12-4, with unresolved D. The length of the CDR3 is 14 residues. V was cut by 7 bases and J by 1 base, with 13 bases left in between. The chain's CDR3 is CASTRGQQNTEAFF. The CDR3 coding sequence is TGTGCCAGCACCCGCGGCCAGCAGAACACTGAAGCTTTCTTT.

The chain recombines TRBV6-5 with TRBJ1-4, with no clear D. The CDR3 covers 15 residues. Per the germline V gene, CDR1 is MNHEY and CDR2 is SVGAGI. Trimming shortened V by 5 bases and J by 8 bases, and 18 bases separated the two germline ends. The DNA of the CDR3 is TGTGCCAGCAGTGATAACAGCGGGAGGCGGGAAAAACTGTTTTTT. The encoded protein is CASSDNSGRREKLFF.